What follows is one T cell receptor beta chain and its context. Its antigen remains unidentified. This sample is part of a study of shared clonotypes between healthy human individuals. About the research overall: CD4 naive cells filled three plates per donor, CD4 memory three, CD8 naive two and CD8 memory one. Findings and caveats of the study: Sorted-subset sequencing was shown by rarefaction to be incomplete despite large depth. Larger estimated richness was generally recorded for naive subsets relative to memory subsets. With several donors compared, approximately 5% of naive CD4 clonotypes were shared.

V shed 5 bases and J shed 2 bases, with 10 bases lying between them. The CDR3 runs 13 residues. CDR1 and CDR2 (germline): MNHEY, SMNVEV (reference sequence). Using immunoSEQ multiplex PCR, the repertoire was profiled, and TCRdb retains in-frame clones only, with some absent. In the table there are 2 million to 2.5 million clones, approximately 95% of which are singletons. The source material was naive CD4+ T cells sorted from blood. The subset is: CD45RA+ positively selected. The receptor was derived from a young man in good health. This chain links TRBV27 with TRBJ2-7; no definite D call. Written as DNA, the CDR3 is TGTGCCAGCAGTCCATCGCCCCCCTACGAGCAGTACTTC. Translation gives CASSPSPPYEQYF.